The present TCR beta chain was sequenced within a study of blood T cell repertoires in COVID-19. With V trimmed by 1 base and J by 1 base, 2 bases remained unmatched. Germline V gene lookup returns CDR1 LGHNA and CDR2 YNFKEQ. The CDR3 is 16 amino acids. This table comes from immunoSEQ multiplex PCR, and its TCRdb copy is limited to in-frame clones, with some not included. This table holds about 270,000 clones, around 88% found once. The clonotype comes from a woman in her 40s with acute COVID-19. Sequenced material: PBMCs or T cells enriched from blood (not recorded which). The chain couples TRBV4-2 to TRBJ2-1; 9 nucleotides line up with TRBD1. The CDR3 is CASSQGQGESYNEQFF. CDR3 nucleotides: TGTGCCAGCAGCCAAGGACAGGGGGAGTCCTACAATGAGCAGTTCTTC.